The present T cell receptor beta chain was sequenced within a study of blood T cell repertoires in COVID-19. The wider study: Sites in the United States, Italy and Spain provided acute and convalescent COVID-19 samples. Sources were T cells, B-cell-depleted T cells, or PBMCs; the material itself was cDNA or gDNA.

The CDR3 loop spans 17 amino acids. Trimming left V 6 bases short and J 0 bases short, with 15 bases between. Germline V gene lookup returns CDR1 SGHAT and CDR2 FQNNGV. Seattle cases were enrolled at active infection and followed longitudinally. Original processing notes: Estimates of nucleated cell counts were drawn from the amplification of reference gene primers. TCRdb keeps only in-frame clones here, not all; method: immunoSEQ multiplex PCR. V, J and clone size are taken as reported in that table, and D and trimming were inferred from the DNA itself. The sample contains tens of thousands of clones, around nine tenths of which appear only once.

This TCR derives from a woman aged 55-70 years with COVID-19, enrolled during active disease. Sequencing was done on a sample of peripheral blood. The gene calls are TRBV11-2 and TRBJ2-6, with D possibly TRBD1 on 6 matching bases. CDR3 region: CASRSPGHSSGANVLTF. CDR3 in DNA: TGTGCCAGCAGGTCTCCGGGACATAGCTCTGGGGCCAACGTCCTGACTTTC.